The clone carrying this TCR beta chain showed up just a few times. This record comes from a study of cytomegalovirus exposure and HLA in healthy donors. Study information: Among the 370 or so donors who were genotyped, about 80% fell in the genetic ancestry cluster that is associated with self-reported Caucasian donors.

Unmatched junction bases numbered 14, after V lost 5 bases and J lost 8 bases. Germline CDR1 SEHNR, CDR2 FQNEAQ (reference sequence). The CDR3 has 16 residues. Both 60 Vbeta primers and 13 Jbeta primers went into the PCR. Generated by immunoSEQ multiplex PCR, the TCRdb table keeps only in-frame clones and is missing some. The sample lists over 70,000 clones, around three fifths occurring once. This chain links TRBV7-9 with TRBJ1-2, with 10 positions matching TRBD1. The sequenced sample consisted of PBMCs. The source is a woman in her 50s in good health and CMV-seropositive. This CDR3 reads CASSQQAGTGVVGYTF. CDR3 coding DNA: TGTGCCAGCAGCCAACAAGCCGGGACAGGGGTGGTAGGCTACACCTTC.